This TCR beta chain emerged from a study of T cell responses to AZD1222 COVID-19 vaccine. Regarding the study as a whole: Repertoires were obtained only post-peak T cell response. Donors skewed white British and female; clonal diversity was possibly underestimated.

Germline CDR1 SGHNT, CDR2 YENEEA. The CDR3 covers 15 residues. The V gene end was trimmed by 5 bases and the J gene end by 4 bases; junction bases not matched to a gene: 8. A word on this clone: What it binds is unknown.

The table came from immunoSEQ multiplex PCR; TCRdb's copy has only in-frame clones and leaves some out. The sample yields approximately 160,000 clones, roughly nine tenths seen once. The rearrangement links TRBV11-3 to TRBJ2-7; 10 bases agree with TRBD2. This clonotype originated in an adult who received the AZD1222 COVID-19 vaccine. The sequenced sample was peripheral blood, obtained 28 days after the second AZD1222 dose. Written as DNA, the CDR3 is TGTGCCAGCAGCCCCGACCATAGCGGGGGGTACGAGCAGTACTTC. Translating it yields CASSPDHSGGYEQYF. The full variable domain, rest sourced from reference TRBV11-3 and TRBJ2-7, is EAGVVQSPRYKIIEKKQPVAFWCNPISGHNTLYWYLQNLGQGPELLIRYENEEAVDDSQLPKDRFSAERLKGVDSTLKIQPAELGDSAVYLCASSPDHSGGYEQYFGPGTRLTVT.